This TCR beta chain was found in a study of cytomegalovirus exposure and HLA in healthy donors. The PCR ran on 60 Vbeta and 13 Jbeta primers. Some clones are missing from TCRdb's copy, which holds only in-frame ones; the method was immunoSEQ multiplex PCR. The sample holds 130,000 or so clones, approximately 84% seen once. This clone came up once. The material sequenced was PBMCs. This clonotype originated in a woman in her thirties or forties in good health and CMV-seronegative.

The CDR3 protein is CASSQGGIAGMDEQFF. The CDR3 nucleotides are TGCGCCAGCAGCCAAGGGGGGATAGCGGGAATGGATGAGCAGTTCTTC. This chain connects TRBV4-3 to TRBJ2-1, with TRBD2 identical over 8 bases. V gave up 1 base and J gave up 8 bases; unmatched junction bases: 10. CDR1 is LGHNA, CDR2 YSLEER, per germline. CDR3 length: 16 residues.